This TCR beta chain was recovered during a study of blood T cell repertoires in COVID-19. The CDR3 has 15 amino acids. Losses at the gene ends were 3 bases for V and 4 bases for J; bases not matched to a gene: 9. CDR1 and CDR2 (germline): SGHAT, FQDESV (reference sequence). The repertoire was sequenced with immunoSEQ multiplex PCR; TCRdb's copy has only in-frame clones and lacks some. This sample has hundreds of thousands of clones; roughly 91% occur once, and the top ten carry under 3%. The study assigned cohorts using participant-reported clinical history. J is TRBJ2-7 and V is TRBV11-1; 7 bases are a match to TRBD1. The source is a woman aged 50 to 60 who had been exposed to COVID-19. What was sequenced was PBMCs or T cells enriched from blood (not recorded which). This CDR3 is CASSLRQGSAYEQYF. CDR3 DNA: TGTGCCAGCAGCTTGCGACAGGGCAGTGCGTACGAGCAGTACTTC.